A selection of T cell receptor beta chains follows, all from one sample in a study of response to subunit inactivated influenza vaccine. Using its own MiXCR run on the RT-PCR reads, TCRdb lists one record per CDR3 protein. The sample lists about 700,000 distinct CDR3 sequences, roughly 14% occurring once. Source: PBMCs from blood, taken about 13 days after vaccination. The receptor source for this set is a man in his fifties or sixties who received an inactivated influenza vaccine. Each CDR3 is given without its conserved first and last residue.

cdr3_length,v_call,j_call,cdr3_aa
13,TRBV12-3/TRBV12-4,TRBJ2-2,ASRLSATNTGELF
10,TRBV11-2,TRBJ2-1,AGGQDYNEQF
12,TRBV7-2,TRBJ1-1,ASSLGLGQVEAF
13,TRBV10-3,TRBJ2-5,AISSVLSAQETQY
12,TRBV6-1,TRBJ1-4,ASTTRRVNEKLF
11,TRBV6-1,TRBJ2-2,ASKRGFTGELF
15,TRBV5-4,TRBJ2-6,ASSLAGGSSGANVLT
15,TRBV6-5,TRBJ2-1,ASSYYRAGDTYNEQF
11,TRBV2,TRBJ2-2,ASSDSNTGELF
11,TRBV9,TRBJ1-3,ASSVGSGNTIY
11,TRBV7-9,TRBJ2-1,ASSPEWENEQF
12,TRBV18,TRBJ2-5,ASSPGLFEETQY
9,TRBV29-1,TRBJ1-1,SVMSRAEAF